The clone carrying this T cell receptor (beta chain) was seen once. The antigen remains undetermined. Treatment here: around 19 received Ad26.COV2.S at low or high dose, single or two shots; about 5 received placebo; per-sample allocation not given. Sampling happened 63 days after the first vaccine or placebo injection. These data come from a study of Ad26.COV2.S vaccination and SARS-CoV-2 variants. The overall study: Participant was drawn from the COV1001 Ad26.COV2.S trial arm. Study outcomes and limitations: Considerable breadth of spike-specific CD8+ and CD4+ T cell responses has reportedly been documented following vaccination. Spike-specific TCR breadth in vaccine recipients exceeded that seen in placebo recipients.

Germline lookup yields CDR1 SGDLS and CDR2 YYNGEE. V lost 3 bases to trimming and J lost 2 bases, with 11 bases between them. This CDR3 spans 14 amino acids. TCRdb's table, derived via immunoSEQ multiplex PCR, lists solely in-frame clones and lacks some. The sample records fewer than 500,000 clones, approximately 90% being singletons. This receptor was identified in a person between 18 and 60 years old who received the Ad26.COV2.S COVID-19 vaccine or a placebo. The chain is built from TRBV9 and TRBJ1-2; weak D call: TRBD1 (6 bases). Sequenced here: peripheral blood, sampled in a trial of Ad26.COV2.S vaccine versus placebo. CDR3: CASSERTVNYGYTF. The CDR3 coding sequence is TGTGCCAGCAGCGAAAGGACAGTCAACTATGGCTACACCTTC.